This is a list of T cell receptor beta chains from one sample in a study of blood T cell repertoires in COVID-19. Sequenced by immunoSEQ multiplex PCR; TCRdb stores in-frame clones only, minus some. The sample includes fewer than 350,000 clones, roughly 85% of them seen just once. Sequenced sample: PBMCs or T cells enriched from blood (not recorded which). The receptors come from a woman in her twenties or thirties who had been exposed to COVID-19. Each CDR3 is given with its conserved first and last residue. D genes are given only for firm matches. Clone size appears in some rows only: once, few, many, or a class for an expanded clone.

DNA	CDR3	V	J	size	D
TGTGCCAGCAGCTTGGGGACACAGGCTTCAGACTTC	CASSLGTQASDF	TRBV5-6	TRBJ1-2	-	-
TGTGCCAGCAGCGTAGGACAGCCTAACACTGAAGCTTTCTTT	CASSVGQPNTEAFF	TRBV7-6	TRBJ1-1	-	-
TGTGCCAGCAGCCCGGACAGAACTAATGAAAAACTGTTTTTT	CASSPDRTNEKLFF	TRBV5-4	TRBJ1-4	-	-
TGTGCCAGCTCACCCTACTCCGGGGAGCTGTTTTTT	CASSPYSGELFF	TRBV18	TRBJ2-2	-	-
TGTGCCAGCAGCTTAAGCGGGGGGGCGAACACCGGGGAGCTGTTTTTT	CASSLSGGANTGELFF	TRBV5-6	TRBJ2-2	-	TRBD2
TGCGCCAGCAGTGAGTCGAACATTGCAGATGGAAACACCATATATTTT	CASSESNIADGNTIYF	TRBV10-1	TRBJ1-3	-	-
TGTGCCAGTAAGGCCCGTTCGCCGGGTGGCTATGGCTACACCTTC	CASKARSPGGYGYTF	TRBV19	TRBJ1-2	-	-
TGTGCCAGCAGCTTCGGGACTAGCGACGAGCAGTACTTC	CASSFGTSDEQYF	TRBV11-2	TRBJ2-7	-	TRBD2
TGTGCCAGCTCACCCCGACAGGGAGAGGCCTCGTACAATCAGCCCCAGCATTTT	CASSPRQGEASYNQPQHF	TRBV18	TRBJ1-5	-	TRBD1
TGTGCCAGCAGTTTCCAGGGAGGAGACACTGAAGCTTTCTTT	CASSFQGGDTEAFF	TRBV6-2/TRBV6-3	TRBJ1-1	-	-
TGTGCCACCAGTGATTTATCCGGGACAGGGGGTCGGGAGACCCAGTACTTC	CATSDLSGTGGRETQYF	TRBV24-1	TRBJ2-5	few	TRBD1
TGCAGTGCTAGTTTGGGGCGTAGCAATCAGCCCCAGCATTTT	CSASLGRSNQPQHF	TRBV20-1	TRBJ1-5	-	-
TGCAGTGCTAGTATTGGGGGGGCGCGTGGCTACACCTTC	CSASIGGARGYTF	TRBV20-1	TRBJ1-2	-	-
TGTGCCAGTACTCTGACAGGGGGCTCCTACGAGCAGTACTTC	CASTLTGGSYEQYF	TRBV19	TRBJ2-7	-	TRBD1
TGTGCCAGCAGCTTAGGTAGCGGGGAGCTGTTTTTT	CASSLGSGELFF	TRBV11-2	TRBJ2-2	-	-
TGTGCCAGCAGCCTATCTTTCGATGCCCGGGACAGGGGGTGGATAAGCAATCAGCCCCAGCATTTT	CASSLSFDARDRGWISNQPQHF	TRBV7-3	TRBJ1-5	-	TRBD1
TGTGCCAGCAGCAAAGGAGGGGTTAGCACAGATACGCAGTATTTT	CASSKGGVSTDTQYF	TRBV9	TRBJ2-3	-	-
TGTGCCAGCAGTAGACAGGAGTTTAATGAAAAACTGTTTTTT	CASSRQEFNEKLFF	TRBV2	TRBJ1-4	-	-
TGTGCCATCAGACACGACAGCGGCAATCAGCCCCAGCATTTT	CAIRHDSGNQPQHF	TRBV10-3	TRBJ1-5	-	-